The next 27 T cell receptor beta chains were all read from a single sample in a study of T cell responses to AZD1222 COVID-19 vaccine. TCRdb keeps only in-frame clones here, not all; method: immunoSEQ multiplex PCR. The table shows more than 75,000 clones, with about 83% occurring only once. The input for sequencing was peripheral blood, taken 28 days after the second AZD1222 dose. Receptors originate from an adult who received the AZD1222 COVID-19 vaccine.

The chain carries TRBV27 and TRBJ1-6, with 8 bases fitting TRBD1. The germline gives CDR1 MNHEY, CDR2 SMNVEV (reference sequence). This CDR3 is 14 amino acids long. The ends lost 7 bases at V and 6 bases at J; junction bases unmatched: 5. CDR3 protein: CASTPGQGNSPLHF. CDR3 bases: TGTGCCAGCACCCCTGGACAGGGTAATTCACCCCTCCACTTT.

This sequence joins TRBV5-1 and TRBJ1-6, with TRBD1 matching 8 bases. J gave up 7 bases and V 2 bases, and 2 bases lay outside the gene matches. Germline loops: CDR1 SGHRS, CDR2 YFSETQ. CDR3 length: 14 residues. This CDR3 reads CASSFQGANSPLHF. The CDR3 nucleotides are TGCGCCAGCAGCTTTCAGGGGGCGAATTCACCCCTCCACTTT.

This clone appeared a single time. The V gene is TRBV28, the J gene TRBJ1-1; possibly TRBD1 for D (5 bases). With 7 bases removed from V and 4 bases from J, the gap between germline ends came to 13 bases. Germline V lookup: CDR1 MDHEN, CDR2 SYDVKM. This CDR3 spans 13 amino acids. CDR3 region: CASTWEGITEAFF. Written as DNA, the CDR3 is TGTGCCAGCACCTGGGAGGGGATCACTGAAGCTTTCTTT.

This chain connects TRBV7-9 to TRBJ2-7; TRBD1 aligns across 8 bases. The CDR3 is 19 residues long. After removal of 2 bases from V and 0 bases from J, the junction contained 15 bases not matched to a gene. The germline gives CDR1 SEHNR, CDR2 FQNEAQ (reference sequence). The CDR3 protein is CASSLRVRGPPPLSYEQYF. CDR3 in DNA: TGTGCCAGCAGCTTACGGGTCAGGGGGCCTCCTCCCCTCTCCTACGAGCAGTACTTC.

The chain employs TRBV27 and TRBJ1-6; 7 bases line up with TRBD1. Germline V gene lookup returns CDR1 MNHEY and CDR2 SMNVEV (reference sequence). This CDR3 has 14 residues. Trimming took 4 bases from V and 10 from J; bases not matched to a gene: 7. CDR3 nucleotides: TGTGCCAGCAGTTCCACAGGGGCGGGGTCACCCCTCCACTTT. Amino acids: CASSSTGAGSPLHF.

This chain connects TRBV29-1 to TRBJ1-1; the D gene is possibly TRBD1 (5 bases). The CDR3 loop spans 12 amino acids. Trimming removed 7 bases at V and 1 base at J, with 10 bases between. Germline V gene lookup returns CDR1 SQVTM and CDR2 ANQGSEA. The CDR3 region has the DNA TGCAGCGGGGGACTGCGGAACACTGAAGCTTTCTTT. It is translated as CSGGLRNTEAFF. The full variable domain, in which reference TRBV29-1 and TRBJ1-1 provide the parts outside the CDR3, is SAVISQKPSRDICQRGTSLTIQCQVDSQVTMMFWYRQQPGQSLTLIATANQGSEATYESGFVIDKFPISRPNLTFSTLTVSNMSPEDSSIYLCSGGLRNTEAFFGQGTRLTVV.

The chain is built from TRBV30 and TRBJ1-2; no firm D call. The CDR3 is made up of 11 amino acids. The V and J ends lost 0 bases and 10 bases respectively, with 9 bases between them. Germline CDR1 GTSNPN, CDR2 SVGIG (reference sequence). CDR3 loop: CAWSVGGDYTF. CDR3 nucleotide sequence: TGTGCCTGGAGTGTAGGCGGGGACTACACCTTC.

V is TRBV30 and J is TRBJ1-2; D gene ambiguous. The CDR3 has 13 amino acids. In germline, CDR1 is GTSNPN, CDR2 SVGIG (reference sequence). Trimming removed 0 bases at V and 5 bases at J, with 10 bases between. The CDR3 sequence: CAWSVGEGYGYTF. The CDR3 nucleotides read TGTGCCTGGAGTGTTGGGGAAGGATATGGCTACACCTTC.

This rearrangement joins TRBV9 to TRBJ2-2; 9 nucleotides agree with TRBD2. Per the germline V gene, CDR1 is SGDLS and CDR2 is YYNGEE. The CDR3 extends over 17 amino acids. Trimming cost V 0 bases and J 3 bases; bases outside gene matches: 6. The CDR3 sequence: CASSVEGTSHDTGELFF. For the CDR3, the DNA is TGTGCCAGCAGCGTAGAAGGGACTAGCCATGACACCGGGGAGCTGTTTTTT. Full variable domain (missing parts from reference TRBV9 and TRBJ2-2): DSGVTQTPKHLITATGQRVTLRCSPRSGDLSVYWYQQSLDQGLQFLIQYYNGEERAKGNILERFSAQQFPDLHSELNLSSLELGDSALYFCASSVEGTSHDTGELFFGEGSRLTVL.

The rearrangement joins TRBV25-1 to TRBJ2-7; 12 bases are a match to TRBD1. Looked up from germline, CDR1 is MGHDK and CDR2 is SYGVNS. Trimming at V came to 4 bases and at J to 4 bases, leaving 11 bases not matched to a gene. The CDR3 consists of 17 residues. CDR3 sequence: CASSGFSGTGGKYEQYF. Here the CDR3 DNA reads TGTGCCAGCAGTGGGTTTTCCGGGACAGGGGGCAAGTACGAGCAGTACTTC.

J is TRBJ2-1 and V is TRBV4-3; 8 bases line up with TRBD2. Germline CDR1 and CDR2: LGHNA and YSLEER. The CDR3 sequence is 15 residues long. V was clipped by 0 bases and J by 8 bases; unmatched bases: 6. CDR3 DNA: TGCGCCAGCAGCCAAGATCCAGCGGGAGCCGATGAGCAGTTCTTC. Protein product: CASSQDPAGADEQFF.

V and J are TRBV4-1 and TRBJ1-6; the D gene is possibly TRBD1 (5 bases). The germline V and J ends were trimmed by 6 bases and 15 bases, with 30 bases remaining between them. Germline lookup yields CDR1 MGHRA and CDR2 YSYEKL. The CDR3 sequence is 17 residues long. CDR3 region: CASSPFITGTQIGGLHF. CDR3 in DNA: TGCGCCAGCAGTCCTTTTATAACCGGGACCCAGATCGGTGGCCTCCACTTT.

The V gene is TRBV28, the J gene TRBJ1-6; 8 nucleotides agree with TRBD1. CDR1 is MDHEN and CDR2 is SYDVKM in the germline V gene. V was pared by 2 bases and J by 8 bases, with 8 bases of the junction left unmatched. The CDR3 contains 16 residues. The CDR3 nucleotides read TGTGCCAGCAGTTTACGAACAGGGGGTCTTTATTCACCCCTCCACTTT. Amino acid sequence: CASSLRTGGLYSPLHF.

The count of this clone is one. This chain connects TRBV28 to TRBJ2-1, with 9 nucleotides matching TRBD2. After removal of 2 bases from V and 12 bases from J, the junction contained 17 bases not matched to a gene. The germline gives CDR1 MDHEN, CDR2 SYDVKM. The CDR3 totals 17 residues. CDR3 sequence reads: CASSLPGGSGRAAGQFF. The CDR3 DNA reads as TGTGCCAGCAGTTTACCCGGTGGTAGCGGGAGAGCGGCGGGGCAGTTCTTC.

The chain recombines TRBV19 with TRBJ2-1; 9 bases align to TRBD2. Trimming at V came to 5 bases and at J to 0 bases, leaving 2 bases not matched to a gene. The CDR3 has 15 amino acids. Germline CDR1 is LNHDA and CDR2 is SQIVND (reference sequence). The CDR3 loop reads CASSQAGGSYNEQFF. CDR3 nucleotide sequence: TGTGCCAGTAGTCAAGCGGGAGGCTCCTACAATGAGCAGTTCTTC.

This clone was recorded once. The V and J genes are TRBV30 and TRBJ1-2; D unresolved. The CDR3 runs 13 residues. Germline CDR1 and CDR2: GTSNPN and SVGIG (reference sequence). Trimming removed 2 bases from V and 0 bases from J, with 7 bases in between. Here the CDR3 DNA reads TGTGCCTGGAGTCCGGGTCCTAACTATGGCTACACCTTC. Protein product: CAWSPGPNYGYTF.

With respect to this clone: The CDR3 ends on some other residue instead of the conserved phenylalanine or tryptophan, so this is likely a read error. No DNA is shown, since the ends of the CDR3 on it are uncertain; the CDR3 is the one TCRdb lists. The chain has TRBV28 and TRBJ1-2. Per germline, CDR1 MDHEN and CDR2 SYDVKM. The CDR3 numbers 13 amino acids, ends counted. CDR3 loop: CASTLRPVGPRRA.

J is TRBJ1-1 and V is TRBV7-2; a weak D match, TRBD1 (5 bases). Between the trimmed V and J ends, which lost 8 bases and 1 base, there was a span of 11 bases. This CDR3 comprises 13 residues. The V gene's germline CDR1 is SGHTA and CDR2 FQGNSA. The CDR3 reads CASRVGENTEAFF. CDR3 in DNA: TGTGCCAGCCGCGTAGGGGAGAACACTGAAGCTTTCTTT.

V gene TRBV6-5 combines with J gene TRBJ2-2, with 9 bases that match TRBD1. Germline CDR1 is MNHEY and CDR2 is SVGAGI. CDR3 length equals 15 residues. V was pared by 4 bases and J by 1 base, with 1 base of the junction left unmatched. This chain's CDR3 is CASSLTGGNTGELFF. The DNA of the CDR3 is TGTGCCAGCAGTTTGACAGGGGGGAACACCGGGGAGCTGTTTTTT.

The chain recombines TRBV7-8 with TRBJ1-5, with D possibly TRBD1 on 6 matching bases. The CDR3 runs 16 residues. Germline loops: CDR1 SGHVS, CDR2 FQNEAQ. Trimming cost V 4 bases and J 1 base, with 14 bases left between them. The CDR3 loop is CASSSGKGESNQPQHF. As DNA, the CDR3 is TGTGCCAGCAGCTCTGGGAAGGGGGAAAGCAATCAGCCCCAGCATTTT.

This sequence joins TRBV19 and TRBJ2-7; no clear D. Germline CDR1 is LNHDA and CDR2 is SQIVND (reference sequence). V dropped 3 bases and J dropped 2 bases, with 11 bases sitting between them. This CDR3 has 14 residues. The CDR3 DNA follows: TGTGCCAGTAGTATTGTTCCCACCGCCTACGAGCAGTACTTC. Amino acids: CASSIVPTAYEQYF.

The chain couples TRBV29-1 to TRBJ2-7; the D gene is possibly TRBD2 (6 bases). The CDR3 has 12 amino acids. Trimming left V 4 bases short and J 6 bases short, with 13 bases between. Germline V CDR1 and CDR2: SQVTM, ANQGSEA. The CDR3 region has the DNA TGCAGCGTTGGCGATGGGGGAGGCGAGCAGTACTTC. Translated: CSVGDGGGEQYF.

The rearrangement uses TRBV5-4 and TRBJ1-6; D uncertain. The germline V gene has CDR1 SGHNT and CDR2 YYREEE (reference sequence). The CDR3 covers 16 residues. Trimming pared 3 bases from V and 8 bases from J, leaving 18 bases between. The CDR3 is CASSSSTGDNDSPLHF. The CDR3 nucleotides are TGTGCCAGCAGCTCAAGCACGGGAGATAATGATTCACCCCTCCACTTT.

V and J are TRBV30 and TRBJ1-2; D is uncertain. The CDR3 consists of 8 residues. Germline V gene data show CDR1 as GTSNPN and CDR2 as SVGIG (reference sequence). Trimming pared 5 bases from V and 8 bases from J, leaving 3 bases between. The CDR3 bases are TGTGCCTGGGGAGGCTACACCTTC. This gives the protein CAWGGYTF. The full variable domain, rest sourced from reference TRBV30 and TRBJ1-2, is SQTIHQWPATLVQPVGSPLSLECTVEGTSNPNLYWYRQAAGRGLQLLFYSVGIGQISSEVPQNLSASRPQDRQFILSSKKLLLSDSGFYLCAWGGYTFGSGTRLTVV.

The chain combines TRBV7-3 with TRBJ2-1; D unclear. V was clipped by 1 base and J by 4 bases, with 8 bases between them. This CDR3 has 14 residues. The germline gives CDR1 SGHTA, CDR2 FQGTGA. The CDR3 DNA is TGTGCCAGCAGCTTAAGTGGGCCTTACAATGAGCAGTTCTTC. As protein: CASSLSGPYNEQFF.

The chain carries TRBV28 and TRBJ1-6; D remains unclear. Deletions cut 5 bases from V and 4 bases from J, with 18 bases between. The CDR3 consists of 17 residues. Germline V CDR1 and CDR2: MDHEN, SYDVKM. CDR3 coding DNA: TGTGCCAGCAGTGTTAGAGGCGACATTCAGTATAATTCACCCCTCCACTTT. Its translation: CASSVRGDIQYNSPLHF.

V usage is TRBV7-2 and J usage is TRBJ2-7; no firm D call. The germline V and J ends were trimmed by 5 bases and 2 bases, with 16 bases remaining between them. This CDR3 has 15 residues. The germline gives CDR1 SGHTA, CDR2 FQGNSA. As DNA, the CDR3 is TGTGCCAGCAGCCTGGATCCCGGACGTCCCTACGAGCAGTACTTC. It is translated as CASSLDPGRPYEQYF.